This T cell receptor beta chain was sequenced in a study of T cell changes during pregnancy in multiple sclerosis. Repertoires were generated with immunoSEQ multiplex PCR, while TCRdb's copy carries only in-frame clones and drops some. Here the sample spans about 18,000 clones, 87% being singletons. This clone showed up just once. Trimming pared 6 bases from V and 4 bases from J, leaving 9 bases between. The germline gives CDR1 KGHSH, CDR2 LQKENI. This CDR3 has 12 amino acids. This rearrangement joins TRBV18 to TRBJ1-2, with D unclear. The source is a female donor in good health, enrolled as a control in a pregnancy study. This sample comprised CD8+ T cells from peripheral blood mononuclear cells, obtained in the third trimester of pregnancy. Here the CDR3 reads CASSELGYGYTF. As DNA, the CDR3 is TGTGCCAGCTCGGAACTAGGCTATGGCTACACCTTC.